This TCR beta chain comes out of a study of PD-L1 blockade in urothelial cancer. In the study overall: The patients' atezolizumab therapy, 1,200 mg intravenously every 3 weeks, started around 2014. Patients' histories included 0 to 3 prior chemotherapy regimens. Blood samples had a median of around 150,000 T cells.

The CDR3 runs to 11 residues. Trimming stripped 5 bases from V and 6 bases from J, with 10 bases between. The germline V gene has CDR1 DFQATT and CDR2 SNEGSKA (reference sequence). Synthetic TCR analog templates were spiked into each PCR. The protocol was immunoSEQ multiplex PCR, while the TCRdb copy is restricted to in-frame clones and leaves out a portion. The repertoire consists of 100,000 or so clones, with about 91% occurring once and the leading ten covering approximately 1%. The receptor was derived from a woman of 80 years or more with urothelial cancer. The rearrangement links TRBV20-1 to TRBJ1-2; no firm D call. The source material was PBMCs, sampled around atezolizumab (anti-PD-L1) treatment. The CDR3 region has the DNA TGCAGTGCTTCGGAGCTGGATGGCTACACCTTC. Amino acids: CSASELDGYTF.